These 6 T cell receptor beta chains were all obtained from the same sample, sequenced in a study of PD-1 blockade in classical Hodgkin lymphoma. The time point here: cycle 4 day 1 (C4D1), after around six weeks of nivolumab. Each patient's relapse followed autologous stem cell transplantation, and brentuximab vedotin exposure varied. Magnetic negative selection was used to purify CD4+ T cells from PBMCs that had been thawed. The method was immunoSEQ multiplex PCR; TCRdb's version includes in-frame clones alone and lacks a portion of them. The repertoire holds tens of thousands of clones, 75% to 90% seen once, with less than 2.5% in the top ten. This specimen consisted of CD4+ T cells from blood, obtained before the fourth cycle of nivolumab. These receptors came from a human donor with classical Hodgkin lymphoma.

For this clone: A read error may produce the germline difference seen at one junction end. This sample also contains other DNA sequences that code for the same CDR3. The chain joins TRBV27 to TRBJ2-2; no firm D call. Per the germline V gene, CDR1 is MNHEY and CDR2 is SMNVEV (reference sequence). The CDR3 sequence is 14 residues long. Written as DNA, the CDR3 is TGTGCCAGCCACCCGAGAGCGAAAACCGGGGAGCTGTTTTTT. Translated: CASHPRAKTGELFF.

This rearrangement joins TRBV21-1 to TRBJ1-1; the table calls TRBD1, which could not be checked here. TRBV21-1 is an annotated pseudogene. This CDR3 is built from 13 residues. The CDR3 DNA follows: TGTGCCAGCAGTTCAGGGTCGCACACTGAAGCTTTCTTT. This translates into CASSSGSHTEAFF.

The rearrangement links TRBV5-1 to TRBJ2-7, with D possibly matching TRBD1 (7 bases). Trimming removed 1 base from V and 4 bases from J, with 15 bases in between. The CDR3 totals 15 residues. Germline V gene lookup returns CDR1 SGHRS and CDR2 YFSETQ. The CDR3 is CASSLRARGAYEQYF. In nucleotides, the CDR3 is TGCGCCAGCAGCTTGAGGGCCAGGGGGGCATACGAGCAGTACTTC.

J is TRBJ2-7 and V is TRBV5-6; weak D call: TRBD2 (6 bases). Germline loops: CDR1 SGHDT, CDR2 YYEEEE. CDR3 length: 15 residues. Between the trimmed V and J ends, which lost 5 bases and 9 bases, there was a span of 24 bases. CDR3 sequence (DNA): TGTGCCAGCAGTTCCAAACTCCGGGACTTCCTTCGGCAGTACTTC. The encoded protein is CASSSKLRDFLRQYF. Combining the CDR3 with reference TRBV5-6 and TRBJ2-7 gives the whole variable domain DAGVTQSPTHLIKTRGQQVTLRCSPKSGHDTVSWYQQALGQGPQFIFQYYEEEERQRGNFPDRFSGHQFPNYSSELNVNALLLGDSALYLCASSSKLRDFLRQYFGPGTRLTVT.

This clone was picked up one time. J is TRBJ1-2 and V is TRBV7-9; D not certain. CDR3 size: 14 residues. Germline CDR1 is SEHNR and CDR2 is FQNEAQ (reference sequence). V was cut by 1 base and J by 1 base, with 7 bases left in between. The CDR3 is CASSLEGLNYGYTF. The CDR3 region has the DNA TGTGCCAGCAGCTTAGAGGGCCTTAACTATGGCTACACCTTC.

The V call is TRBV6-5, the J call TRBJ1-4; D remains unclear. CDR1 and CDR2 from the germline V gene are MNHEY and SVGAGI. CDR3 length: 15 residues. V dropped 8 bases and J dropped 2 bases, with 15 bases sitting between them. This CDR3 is CASRTMGATNEKLFF. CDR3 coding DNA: TGTGCCAGCCGGACGATGGGAGCGACTAATGAAAAACTGTTTTTT.